These 16 T cell receptor beta chains came from one sample sequenced in a study of blood T cells in healthy people across ages. PCR was performed a second time for roughly 7 to 12 cycles using a sample-barcoded 5' primer and a J-beta primer mix. From the 5' RACE reads, TCRdb called clonotypes with MiXCR, one entry per CDR3 protein. Among approximately 1.5 million distinct CDR3 sequences, roughly a third were seen once, and the ten largest hold about 11%. Sequenced: blood. These receptors came from a woman aged 30 to 39 in good health.

For this clonotype: A read error may explain this, as a much larger clone is one base away. V is TRBV12-3 or TRBV12-4 and J is TRBJ2-1, with 7 positions matching TRBD2. V gave up 4 bases and J gave up 13 bases; unmatched junction bases: 10. The CDR3 loop spans 13 amino acids. The CDR3 here is CASSWGTKETQFF. DNA of the CDR3: TGTGCCAGCAGTTGGGGGACTAAAGAGACCCAGTTCTTC.

J is TRBJ1-5 and V is TRBV30; D possibly corresponds to TRBD1 (5 bases). The germline V gene encodes CDR1 GTSNPN and CDR2 SVGIG (reference sequence). The CDR3 totals 14 residues. V shed 0 bases and J shed 6 bases, with 12 bases lying between them. This CDR3 reads CAWSVGREGQPQHF. In nucleotides, the CDR3 is TGTGCCTGGAGTGTAGGCAGGGAAGGTCAGCCCCAGCATTTT. Filled out from reference TRBV30 and TRBJ1-5, the complete variable domain reads SQTIHQWPATLVQPVGSPLSLECTVEGTSNPNLYWYRQAAGRGLQLLFYSVGIGQISSEVPQNLSASRPQDRQFILSSKKLLLSDSGFYLCAWSVGREGQPQHFGDGTRLSIL.

This clonotype was recorded many times. The chain recombines TRBV12-3 or TRBV12-4 with TRBJ2-1; 9 positions match TRBD2. The V gene end was trimmed by 6 bases and the J gene end by 10 bases; junction bases not matched to a gene: 4. The CDR3 extends over 12 amino acids. The CDR3 protein is CASSHLAGEQFF. Here the CDR3 DNA reads TGTGCCAGCAGCCATCTAGCGGGGGAGCAGTTCTTC.

The table lists this clonotype with a few counts. This sequence joins TRBV21-1 and TRBJ2-5. TRBV21-1 is a listed pseudogene. The CDR3 is 13 amino acids. This CDR3 is CASSVELQETQYF. CDR3 nucleotides: TGTGCCAGCAGTGTCGAGCTCCAAGAGACCCAGTACTTC.

This clonotype has ten or more counts. J is TRBJ2-7 and V is TRBV10-3; 8 bases are shared with TRBD1. V was clipped by 2 bases and J by 2 bases; unmatched bases: 2. This CDR3 has 14 residues. The V gene's germline CDR1 is ENHRY and CDR2 SYGVKD. The CDR3 DNA reads as TGTGCCATCAGTGAGGGGACAGGCCCCTACGAGCAGTACTTC. Its translation: CAISEGTGPYEQYF.

This clonotype was detected a few times. The CDR3 DNA reads TGCAGTGCTGAGGGACAGGGCTCCTACAATGAGCAGTTCTTC. Its protein is CSAEGQGSYNEQFF. The rearrangement joins TRBV20-1 to TRBJ2-1; 9 bases are a match to TRBD1. The CDR3 has 14 residues. Trimming at V came to 5 bases and at J to 0 bases, leaving 2 bases not matched to a gene. Germline-derived CDR1 and CDR2 are DFQATT and SNEGSKA (reference sequence).

The genes are TRBV4-1 and TRBJ1-1, with 7 bases matching TRBD1. The CDR3 consists of 15 residues. Germline assignment: CDR1 MGHRA and CDR2 YSYEKL. With 4 bases clipped from V and 4 bases from J, the junction kept 9 bases outside the gene matches. The CDR3 region has the DNA TGCGCCAGCAGCCCAACTACAGGGGTTGTCACTGAAGCTTTCTTT. Translating it yields CASSPTTGVVTEAFF.

V is TRBV6-2 or TRBV6-3 and J is TRBJ1-5, with D perhaps TRBD1 (5 bases). V gave up 5 bases and J gave up 4 bases, with 9 bases separating them. The CDR3 is 13 amino acids. CDR1 and CDR2 from the germline V gene are MNHEY and SVGEGT. The CDR3 DNA reads TGTGCCAGCAGTAGAGGGGCTAATCAGCCCCAGCATTTT. It is translated as CASSRGANQPQHF.

This clonotype was seen a few times. The chain links TRBV11-2 to TRBJ2-5; the D gene could be TRBD1 or TRBD2 (5 bases each). V was clipped by 5 bases and J by 5 bases, with 18 bases between them. Germline loops: CDR1 SGHAT, CDR2 FQNNGV. The CDR3 contains 15 residues. CDR3 coding DNA: TGTGCCAGCAGCCCCCGACAGACTATAGGGGAGACCCAGTACTTC. Amino acids: CASSPRQTIGETQYF. The whole variable domain, filled in from reference TRBV11-2 and TRBJ2-5, reads EAGVAQSPRYKIIEKRQSVAFWCNPISGHATLYWYQQILGQGPKLLIQFQNNGVVDDSQLPKDRFSAERLKGVDSTLKIQPAKLEDSAVYLCASSPRQTIGETQYFGPGTRLLVL.

The rearrangement joins TRBV12-3 or TRBV12-4 to TRBJ2-4; no clear D gene. Between the trimmed V and J ends, which lost 5 bases and 7 bases, there was a span of 12 bases. The CDR3 extends over 13 amino acids. CDR3 nucleotides: TGTGCCAGCAGTCCACAACTTATGAACATTCAGTACTTC. It codes for CASSPQLMNIQYF.

This clonotype occurred many times. The J gene is TRBJ2-7, the V gene TRBV4-1; no definite D call. CDR1 and CDR2 from the germline V gene are MGHRA and YSYEKL. The ends were cut back, 1 base at V and 5 bases at J, with 12 bases in the middle. CDR3 size: 14 residues. The CDR3 reads CASSQVGRADEQYF. CDR3 in DNA: TGCGCCAGCAGCCAAGTTGGAAGGGCGGACGAGCAGTACTTC.

V usage is TRBV6-5 and J usage is TRBJ1-1; 10 nucleotides match TRBD1. V gave up 7 bases and J gave up 3 bases; unmatched junction bases: 2. Germline V gene data show CDR1 as MNHEY and CDR2 as SVGAGI. The CDR3 sequence is 13 residues long. CDR3 nucleotides: TGTGCCAGCACTGGGACAGGGGACACTGAAGCTTTCTTT. Its translation: CASTGTGDTEAFF.

In this sample, this clonotype turned up a few times. The V gene is TRBV12-3 or TRBV12-4, the J gene TRBJ2-3, with TRBD2 matching over 9 bases. The CDR3 has 16 amino acids. J lost 4 bases, V lost 3 bases, and 8 bases had no gene match. The CDR3: CASSFPPSGRPDTQYF. Here the CDR3 DNA reads TGTGCCAGCAGTTTCCCCCCGAGCGGGAGGCCAGATACGCAGTATTTT.

As for this clonotype: Its ends do not fully match the called genes, so a read error is possible. J is TRBJ2-1 and V is TRBV20-1; the match to TRBD2 covers 8 bases. CDR3 length: 15 amino acids. The V gene's germline CDR1 is DFQATT and CDR2 SNEGSKA (reference sequence). DNA for the CDR3: TGCTGTGCTAGTCTGGCTAGCGGGCCCAACAATGAGCAGTTCTTC. This translates into CCASLASGPNNEQFF.

The V and J genes are TRBV11-2 and TRBJ2-1; perhaps TRBD2 as D (6 bases). Trimming cost V 1 base and J 7 bases, with 17 bases left between them. The CDR3 consists of 16 residues. The germline CDR1 and CDR2 sequences are SGHAT and FQNNGV. This CDR3 is CASSLGLGGVVNEQFF. CDR3 DNA: TGTGCCAGCAGCTTAGGCCTCGGAGGGGTCGTTAATGAGCAGTTCTTC.

The chain combines TRBV20-1 with TRBJ1-1; D is unresolved. V was clipped by 7 bases and J by 4 bases, with 10 bases between them. The CDR3 covers 11 residues. The germline V gene has CDR1 DFQATT and CDR2 SNEGSKA (reference sequence). CDR3 sequence: CSGVRSTEAFF. The CDR3, as DNA: TGCAGTGGGGTGAGGAGCACTGAAGCTTTCTTT.